This paragraph reports one TCR beta chain. There is no known antigen for this receptor. It has no much larger one-base neighbor in the sample; base qualities were not kept. The data are from a study of shared clonotypes between healthy human individuals (dated by TCRdb to about 2020). Context from the whole study: Two women and a few men aged 18 to 49 years were included in the cohort. Per donor, three plates each were used for CD4 naive and CD4 memory, two for CD8 naive, and one for CD8 memory. To estimate repertoire size and how much clonotypes are shared between individuals, the study performed deep sequencing of blood TCR repertoires from a few healthy adults. Different laboratories and diverse techniques were used to prepare libraries and sequence TCR repertoires, to increase sequencing depth and limit assay-specific biases. Leukapheresis yielded between about 0.9 and 8.9 billion PBMCs per donor. The study at large found these results: Sampling was restricted to blood, and TCR repertoires in tissue are likely to differ from TCR repertoires in blood. Across a few donors, around 5% of naive CD4, more than 3% of naive CD8, approximately 2.5% of memory CD4, and approximately 0.4% of memory CD8 clonotypes were shared. Clonotypes shared by all four sorted-subset donors showed higher generation probabilities than non-shared clonotypes. Pairwise subsampling led to the expectation that sequencing depth would affect the degree of clonotype sharing among donors. Rarefaction of sorted-subset datasets indicated incomplete sequencing despite the large sequencing depth. Because the study included a small number of donors, the genetic and exposure-history diversity represented was limited. Naive subsets generally had larger estimated clonotype richness than memory subsets.

Using the deep immunoSEQ assay, TCR CDR3 regions were amplified from genomic DNA by multiplex PCR. Extracted genomic DNA from each cell subset was spread evenly across all wells of several immunoSEQ 96-well plates, with each plate serving as a replicate. For sorted subsets, approximately 0.2 ug of genomic DNA, equivalent to some 30,000 T cell genomes, went into each replicate PCR. Purified libraries were measured with a Qubit 3.0 fluorometer, size-checked on a Bioanalyzer 2100, and measured again with the KAPA Library Quantification kit. A separate single-read 150-cycle Illumina NextSeq 550 flow cell was used to sequence each immunoSEQ 96-well plate. From the authors' description of their analysis: Because the immunoSEQ output included only junctional sequences and no quality scores, the filtering could not be the same as the filtering used for full-length reads. To assign V/J genes and CDR3, sequences were annotated using PyIR, a Python wrapper for IgBLAST v1.9, with IMGT germline references. Reads with weak V/J assignments (E-value above 1e-6), missing CDR3, stop codons, out-of-frame junctions, or ambiguous translated residues were removed. V3J clonotypes were defined as sequences sharing the same inferred V gene, J gene, and CDR3 amino acid sequence. Percentage overlap between repertoires was calculated by dividing the number of shared unique clonotypes by the size of the smaller repertoire. Three approaches were used to assess repertoire richness: RTK rarefaction, the Chao1 estimator, and Recon v2.1 estimates of unobserved clonotypes. OLGA was used to compute generation probabilities for all TCRbeta clonotypes that the gDNA method yielded from a few donors. TCRdb retrieved this table from immuneACCESS and kept in-frame rearrangements only. Not all clones are present; in checked studies, unresolved V genes account for under half, and no reason is known for the remainder. That table gives V, J and clone size, and the DNA gave D and trimming. The sample table records 700,000 or so clones; around 72% of these occur just once. 1.5% to 2% of the sample is taken by the ten largest.

The donors were healthy, HIV-negative adults who had no recently reported acute infections or vaccinations. All donors were Caucasian adults living in Nashville, Tennessee, USA. CD4+ T cells were enriched through magnetic negative selection, after which naive cells were positively selected on CD45RA and the remaining negative fraction served as the memory subset. Blood was obtained by leukapheresis, after which PBMCs were separated by Ficoll-Histopaque density gradient centrifugation and cryopreserved in liquid nitrogen vapor phase. Analytical flow cytometry was used to check the purity and quantity of each magnetically sorted T cell population. Genomic DNA was isolated from every sorted fraction and measured by UV absorbance on a Nanodrop 2000c. The TCR originated in a woman in her thirties in good health. Sequencing was performed on memory CD4+ T cells sorted from blood. What this sample's cell subset or site label stands for: CD45RA-negative fraction.

The nucleotide sequence reads TGCGCCAGCAGCCACATAAGCGGGAGTGGATCCTACGAGCAGTACTTC. Translated, this is CASSHISGSGSYEQYF. The V and J segments used are TRBV4-1 and TRBJ2-7, and 8 junctional nucleotides match TRBD2. Ends trimmed: V by 3 bases, J by 1 base; bases unmatched to a gene: 8. From the cysteine up to the phenylalanine, the CDR3 has a length of 16 residues. Kept here is only the CDR3 DNA, which spans 48 bases and is read in frame from base 1. Per the germline V gene, MGHRA is the CDR1 and YSYEKL is the CDR2.